This T cell receptor beta chain was identified in a study of patients and donors after allogeneic stem cell transplantation. Looked up from germline, CDR1 is MNHEY and CDR2 is SVGEGT. CDR3 size: 17 residues. Trimming at V came to 0 bases and at J to 2 bases, leaving 5 bases not matched to a gene. TCRdb analysed the RT-PCR reads with MiXCR anew, one entry per CDR3 protein. The data contain over 400,000 distinct CDR3 sequences, about a sixth of them singletons. Sequencing was carried out using blood, either unsorted or a sorted T cell fraction (not recorded which). The sequence was collected from a human donor who was either an allogeneic HSCT recipient or a stem cell or donor lymphocyte infusion donor (not recorded which). It is not recorded whose cells these are; they may come from a transplant donor. The chain uses TRBV6-2 or TRBV6-3 and TRBJ2-7, with TRBD2 matching over 12 bases. The DNA for the CDR3 is TGTGCCAGCAGTTACTCGACTAGCGGGAGCTGGACCTACGAGCAGTACTTC. It codes for CASSYSTSGSWTYEQYF.